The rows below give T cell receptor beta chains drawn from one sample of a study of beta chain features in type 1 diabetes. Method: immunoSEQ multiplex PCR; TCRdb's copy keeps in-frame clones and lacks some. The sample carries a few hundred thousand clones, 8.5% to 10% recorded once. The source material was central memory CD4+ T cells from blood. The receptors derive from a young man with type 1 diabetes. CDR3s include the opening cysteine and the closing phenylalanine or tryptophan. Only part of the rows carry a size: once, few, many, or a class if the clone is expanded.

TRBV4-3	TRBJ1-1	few	CASSQSAGMNTEAFF
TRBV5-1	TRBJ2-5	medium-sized	CASSLGTGQGTQYF
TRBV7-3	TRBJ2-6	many	CASSPRRAGANVLTF
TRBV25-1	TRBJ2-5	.	CASSVLGGGEQQETQYF
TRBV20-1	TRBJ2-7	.	CSARTSNEQYF
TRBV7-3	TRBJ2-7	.	CASSLMAGSYEQYF
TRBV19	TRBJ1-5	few	CASSRQGGNQPQHF
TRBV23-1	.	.	CASPSTRAVSGETYEQYF
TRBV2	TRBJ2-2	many	CASKAESNTGELFF
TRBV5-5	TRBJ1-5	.	CASSLVTDQPQHF
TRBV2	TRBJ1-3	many	CASREDTSGNTIYF
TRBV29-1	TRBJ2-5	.	CSVEAGDETQYF
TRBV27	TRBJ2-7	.	CASRSNYEQYF
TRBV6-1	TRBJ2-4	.	CASSDTGRAKNIQYF
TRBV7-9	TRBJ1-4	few	CASSWSGAATNEKLFF
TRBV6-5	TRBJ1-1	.	CASSSSRQGSAFF
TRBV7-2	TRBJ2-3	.	CASSIGPTDTQYF
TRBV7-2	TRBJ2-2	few	CASSRGLAVTGELFF
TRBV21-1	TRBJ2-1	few	CASSIGNEQFF
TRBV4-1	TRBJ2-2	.	CASSQGWGNTGELFF
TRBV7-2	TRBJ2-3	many	CASSLAGGTDTQYF
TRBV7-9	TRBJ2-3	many	CASSPPLRLASDTQYF
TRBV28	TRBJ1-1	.	CASFPWDRGSEAFF
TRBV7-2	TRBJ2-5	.	CASSLRAVSSAEQETQYF
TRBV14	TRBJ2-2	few	CASSQGRLLSSAGELFF
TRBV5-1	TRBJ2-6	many	CASSGTASSGANVLTF
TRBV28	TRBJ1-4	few	CASSSPGQGGEKLFF
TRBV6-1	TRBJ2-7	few	CASSLEWQSYEQYF
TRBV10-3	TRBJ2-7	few	CAIRISGRAGYEQYF
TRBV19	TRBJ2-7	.	CASSIQGTSGRLGYEQYF
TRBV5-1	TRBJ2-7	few	CASSRTGTDAYEQYF
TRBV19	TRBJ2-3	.	CASSPRTSGFTDTQYF
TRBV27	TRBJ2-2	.	CASSLGSGSNTGELFF
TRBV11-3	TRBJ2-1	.	CASSLIGLSNEQFF
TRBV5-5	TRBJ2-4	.	CASPRAGGKNIQYF
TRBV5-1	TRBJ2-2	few	CASSSIPSLLNTGELFF
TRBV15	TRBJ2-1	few	CATSRGFKGNEQFF
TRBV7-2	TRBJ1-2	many	CASSLNRGNGYTF
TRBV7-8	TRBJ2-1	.	CASSPLGTTRNEQFF
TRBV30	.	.	CAWSPEAGGYEQYF
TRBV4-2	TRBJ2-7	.	CASSPKVYEQYF
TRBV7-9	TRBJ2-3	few	CASSQNSRTQYF
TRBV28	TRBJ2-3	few	CASILGTSTDTQYF
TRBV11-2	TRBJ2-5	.	CASSYPGGGDETQYF
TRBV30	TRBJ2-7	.	CACLSGTKTYEQYF
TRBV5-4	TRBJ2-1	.	CASSIRVPYNEQFF
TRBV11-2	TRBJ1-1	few	CASSLAQGSSQAFF
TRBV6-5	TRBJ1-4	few	CASSLRQGADEKLFF
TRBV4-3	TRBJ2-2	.	CASSREGQAAANTGELFF
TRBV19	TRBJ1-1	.	CASSSPTGGRTEAFF
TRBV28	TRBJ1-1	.	CASSSLMNTEAFF
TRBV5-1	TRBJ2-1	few	CASSPSGSNNEQFF
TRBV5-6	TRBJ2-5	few	CASSLGTRETQYF
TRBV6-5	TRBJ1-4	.	CASSYRGRGGSEKLFF
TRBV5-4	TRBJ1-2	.	CASSFGREGYTF
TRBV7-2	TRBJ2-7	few	CASSLGGLAGGAEQYF
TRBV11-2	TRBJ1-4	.	CASSLVPVLVGANEKLFF